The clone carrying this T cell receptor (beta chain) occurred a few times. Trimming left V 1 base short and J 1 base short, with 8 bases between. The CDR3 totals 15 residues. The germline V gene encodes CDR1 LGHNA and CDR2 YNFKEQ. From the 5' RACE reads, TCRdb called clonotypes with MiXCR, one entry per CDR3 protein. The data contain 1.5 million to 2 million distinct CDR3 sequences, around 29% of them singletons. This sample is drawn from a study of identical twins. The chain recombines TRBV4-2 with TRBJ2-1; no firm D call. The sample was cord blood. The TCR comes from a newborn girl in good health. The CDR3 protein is CASSQGPESYNEQFF. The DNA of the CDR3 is TGTGCCAGCAGCCAAGGGCCCGAATCCTACAATGAGCAGTTCTTC.